This TCR beta chain derives from a study of pediatric ulcerative colitis. Study observations and caveats: In rectum, acute severe colitis had expanded clones and less diversity.

Worth noting for this clone: What it recognizes is unknown.

Samples were sequenced at Survey level, maximum 500,000 reads. Sequencing was performed with immunoSEQ multiplex PCR; in TCRdb, only in-frame clones are kept and a portion is missing. The top ten hold around a sixth of the sample, which has tens of thousands of clones, approximately 74% seen once. The rectum was sampled with one to two pinch biopsies at colonoscopy. This TCR was recovered from a boy under 18 with severe ulcerative colitis. Sequenced input: gut tissue.

The CDR3 nucleotides are TGTGCCAGCAGCTTAGATGGGGTCGGCTACACCTTC. Its translation is CASSLDGVGYTF. This chain joins TRBV7-3 and TRBJ1-2, with D unclear. Germline assignment: CDR1 SGHTA and CDR2 FQGTGA. The V and J ends lost 2 bases and 8 bases respectively, with 9 bases between them. The CDR3 consists of 12 residues.